This TCR beta chain was retrieved from a study of blood T cell repertoires in COVID-19. About the research overall: Acute-phase and convalescent COVID-19 samples originated in the United States, Italy and Spain.

CDR3 length equals 13 residues. Germline V lookup: CDR1 SEHNR, CDR2 FQNEAQ (reference sequence). The ends were cut back, 2 bases at V and 4 bases at J, with 8 bases in the middle. Data came from immunoSEQ multiplex PCR; TCRdb stores just in-frame clones and leaves some out. This repertoire shows about 530,000 clones, 85% to 90% found once; its top ten account for around 8%. The receptor's source is a woman aged 45-65 years with COVID-19, enrolled during active disease. The sample taken for sequencing was peripheral blood. This chain joins TRBV7-9 and TRBJ1-1; D call uncertain. The CDR3 region is CASSLYSGTEAFF. The CDR3 bases are TGTGCCAGCAGCTTATACAGTGGCACTGAAGCTTTCTTT.